This T cell receptor beta chain was captured in a study of OX40 agonist ivuxolimab in advanced cancers. For the study at large: Patients in dose escalation had liver, melanoma, kidney or head and neck cancers. One patient with hepatocellular carcinoma and two with cutaneous melanoma, three in all, had partial responses. Study-wide results and limits: CD4+ and CD8+ T cells in blood underwent clonal expansion by week 6 at 0.1 to 3.0 mg/kg. Still undetermined is the antigen specificity of the expanded peripheral T cells.

As to this clone: Antigen specificity is unknown.

Data came from immunoSEQ multiplex PCR; TCRdb stores just in-frame clones and leaves some out. This sample yields 20,000 to 25,000 clones, of which 87% are seen a single time; around 16% belongs to the top ten. In germline, CDR1 is LNHDA, CDR2 SQIVND (reference sequence). With 6 bases removed from V and 3 bases from J, the gap between germline ends came to 14 bases. This CDR3 region has 14 residues. Source: CD4+ or CD8+ T cells sorted from blood, taken in a trial of the OX40 agonist ivuxolimab. The clonotype comes from an adult with an advanced solid tumor such as melanoma, head and neck, liver or kidney cancer. V and J are TRBV19 and TRBJ1-1; D not certain. CDR3 sequence (DNA): TGTGCCAGTAGGGGGATCGGTGGATACACTGAAGCTTTCTTT. Encoded protein: CASRGIGGYTEAFF.